This TCR beta chain came from a study of CD8 T cells in ankylosing spondylitis. General study points: Some of these motif variants have turned up before, in reports on reactive arthritis synovial fluid and blood. A TCR beta motif made of fewer than ten highly homologous variants seemed typical of ankylosing spondylitis blood.

For this clonotype: The antigen remains unidentified.

The CDR3 is 17 amino acids. Germline loops: CDR1 MNHNS, CDR2 SASEGT. Trimming left V 8 bases short and J 3 bases short, with 25 bases between. TCRdb re-called the 5' RACE reads through MiXCR, storing one row per CDR3 protein. Here the sample spans fewer than 750,000 distinct CDR3 sequences, around 19% being singletons. This sequence was found in a male donor with ankylosing spondylitis. The rearrangement uses TRBV6-1 and TRBJ1-1; D gene uncertain. The sample was blood, either unsorted or a sorted T cell fraction (not recorded which). The CDR3 coding sequence is TGTGCCAGCGGGCGGGCAGGCCCCACCATCGGGGACACTGAAGCTTTCTTT. Protein: CASGRAGPTIGDTEAFF.